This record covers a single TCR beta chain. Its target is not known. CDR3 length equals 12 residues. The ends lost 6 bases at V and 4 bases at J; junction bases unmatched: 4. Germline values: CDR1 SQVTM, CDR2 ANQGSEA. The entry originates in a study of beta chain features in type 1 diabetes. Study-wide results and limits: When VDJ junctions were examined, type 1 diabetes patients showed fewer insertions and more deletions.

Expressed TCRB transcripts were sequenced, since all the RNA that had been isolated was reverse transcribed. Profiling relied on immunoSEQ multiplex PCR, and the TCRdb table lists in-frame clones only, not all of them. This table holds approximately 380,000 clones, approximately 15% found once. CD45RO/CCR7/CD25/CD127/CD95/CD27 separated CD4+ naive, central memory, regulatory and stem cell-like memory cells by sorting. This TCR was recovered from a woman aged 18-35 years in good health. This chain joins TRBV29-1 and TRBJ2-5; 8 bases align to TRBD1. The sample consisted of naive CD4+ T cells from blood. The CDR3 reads CSVKGQGETQYF. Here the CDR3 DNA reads TGCAGCGTAAAAGGACAGGGAGAGACCCAGTACTTC. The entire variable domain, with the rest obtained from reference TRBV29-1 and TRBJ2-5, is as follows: SAVISQKPSRDICQRGTSLTIQCQVDSQVTMMFWYRQQPGQSLTLIATANQGSEATYESGFVIDKFPISRPNLTFSTLTVSNMSPEDSSIYLCSVKGQGETQYFGPGTRLLVL.